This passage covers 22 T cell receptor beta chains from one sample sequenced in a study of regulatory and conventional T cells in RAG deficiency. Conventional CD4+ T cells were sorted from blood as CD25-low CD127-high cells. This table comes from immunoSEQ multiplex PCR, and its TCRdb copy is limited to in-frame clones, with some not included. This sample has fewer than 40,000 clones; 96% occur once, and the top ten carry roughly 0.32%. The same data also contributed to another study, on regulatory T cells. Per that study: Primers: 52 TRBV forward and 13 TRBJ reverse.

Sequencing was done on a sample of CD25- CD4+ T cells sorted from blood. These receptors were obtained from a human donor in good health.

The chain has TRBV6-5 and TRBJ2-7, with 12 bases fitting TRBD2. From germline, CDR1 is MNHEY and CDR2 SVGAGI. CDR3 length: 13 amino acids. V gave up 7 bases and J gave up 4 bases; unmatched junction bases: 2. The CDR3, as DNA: TGTGCCAGCATACTAGCGGGAGGTTACGAGCAGTACTTC. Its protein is CASILAGGYEQYF.

CDR3 sequence: CATSRGGTGVQETQYF. CDR3 nucleotide sequence: TGTGCCACCAGCAGAGGAGGGACAGGGGTCCAAGAGACCCAGTACTTC. V and J are TRBV15 and TRBJ2-5, with 10 bases that match TRBD1. The CDR3 is 16 residues long. The V gene end was trimmed by 1 base and the J gene end by 1 base; junction bases not matched to a gene: 3. Germline V gene lookup returns CDR1 LNHNV and CDR2 YYDKDF (reference sequence). The variable domain in full, completed from reference TRBV15 and TRBJ2-5, reads DAMVIQNPRYQVTQFGKPVTLSCSQTLNHNVMYWYQQKSSQAPKLLFHYYDKDFNNEADTPDNFQSRRPNTSFCFLDIRSPGLGDTAMYLCATSRGGTGVQETQYFGPGTRLLVL.

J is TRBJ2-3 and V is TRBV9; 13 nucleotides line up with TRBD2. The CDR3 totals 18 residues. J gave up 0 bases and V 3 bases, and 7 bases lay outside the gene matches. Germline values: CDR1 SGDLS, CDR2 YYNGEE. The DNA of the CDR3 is TGTGCCAGCAGCGGGGGGGGACTAGCGGGGCTTAGCACAGATACGCAGTATTTT. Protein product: CASSGGGLAGLSTDTQYF. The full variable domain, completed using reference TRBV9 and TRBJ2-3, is DSGVTQTPKHLITATGQRVTLRCSPRSGDLSVYWYQQSLDQGLQFLIQYYNGEERAKGNILERFSAQQFPDLHSELNLSSLELGDSALYFCASSGGGLAGLSTDTQYFGPGTRLTVL.

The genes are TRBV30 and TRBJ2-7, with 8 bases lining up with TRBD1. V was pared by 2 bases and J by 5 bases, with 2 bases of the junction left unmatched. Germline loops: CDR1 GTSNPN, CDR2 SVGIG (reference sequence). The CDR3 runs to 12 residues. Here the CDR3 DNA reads TGTGCCTGGAGTCCGACAGGGGACGAGCAGTACTTC. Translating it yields CAWSPTGDEQYF.

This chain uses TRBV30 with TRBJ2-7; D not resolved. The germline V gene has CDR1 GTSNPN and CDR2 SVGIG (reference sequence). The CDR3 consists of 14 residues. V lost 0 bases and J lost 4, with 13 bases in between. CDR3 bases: TGTGCCTGGAGTGTACAGCTCCTCGCGTACGAGCAGTACTTC. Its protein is CAWSVQLLAYEQYF. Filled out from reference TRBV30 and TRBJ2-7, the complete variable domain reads SQTIHQWPATLVQPVGSPLSLECTVEGTSNPNLYWYRQAAGRGLQLLFYSVGIGQISSEVPQNLSASRPQDRQFILSSKKLLLSDSGFYLCAWSVQLLAYEQYFGPGTRLTVT.

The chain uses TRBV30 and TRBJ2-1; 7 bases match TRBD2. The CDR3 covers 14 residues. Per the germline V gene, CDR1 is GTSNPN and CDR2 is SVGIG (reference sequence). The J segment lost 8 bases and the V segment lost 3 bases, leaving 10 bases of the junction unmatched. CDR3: CAWRKIAGSDEQFF. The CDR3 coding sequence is TGTGCCTGGAGGAAAATAGCGGGTAGCGATGAGCAGTTCTTC.

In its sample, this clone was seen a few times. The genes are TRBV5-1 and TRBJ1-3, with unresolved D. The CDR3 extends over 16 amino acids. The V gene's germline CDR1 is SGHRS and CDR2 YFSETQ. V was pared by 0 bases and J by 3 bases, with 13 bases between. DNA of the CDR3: TGCGCCAGCAGCTTGGTGGGCGCGAAGGATGGAAACACCATATATTTT. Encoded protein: CASSLVGAKDGNTIYF.

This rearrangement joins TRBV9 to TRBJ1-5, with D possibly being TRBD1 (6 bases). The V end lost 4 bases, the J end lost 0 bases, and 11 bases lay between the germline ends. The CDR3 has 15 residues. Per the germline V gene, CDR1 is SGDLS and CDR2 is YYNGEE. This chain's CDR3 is CASSPEDSSNQPQHF. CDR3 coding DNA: TGTGCCAGCAGCCCAGAGGACAGTAGCAATCAGCCCCAGCATTTT.

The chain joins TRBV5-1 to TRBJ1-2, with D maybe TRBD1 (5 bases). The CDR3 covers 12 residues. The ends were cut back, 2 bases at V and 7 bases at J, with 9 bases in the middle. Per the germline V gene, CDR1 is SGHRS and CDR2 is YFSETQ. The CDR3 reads CASSFSGGGYTF. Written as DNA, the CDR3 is TGCGCCAGCAGCTTTTCCGGGGGTGGCTACACCTTC.

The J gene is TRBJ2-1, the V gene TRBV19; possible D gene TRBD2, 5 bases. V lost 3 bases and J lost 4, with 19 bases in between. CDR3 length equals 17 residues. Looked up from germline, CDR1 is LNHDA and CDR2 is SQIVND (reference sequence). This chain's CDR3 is CASSIAIRLPEYNEQFF. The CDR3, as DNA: TGTGCCAGTAGTATCGCGATTAGACTACCGGAATACAATGAGCAGTTCTTC.

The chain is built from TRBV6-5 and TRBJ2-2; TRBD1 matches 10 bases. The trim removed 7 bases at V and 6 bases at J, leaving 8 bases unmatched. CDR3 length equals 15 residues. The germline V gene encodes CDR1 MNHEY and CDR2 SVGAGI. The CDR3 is CASIDRGRLPGELFF. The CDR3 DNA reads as TGTGCCAGCATCGACAGGGGGCGACTGCCCGGGGAGCTGTTTTTT.

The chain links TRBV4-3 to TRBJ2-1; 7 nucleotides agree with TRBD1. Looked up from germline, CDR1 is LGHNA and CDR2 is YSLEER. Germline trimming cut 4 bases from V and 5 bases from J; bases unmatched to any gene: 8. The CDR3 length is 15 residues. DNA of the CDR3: TGCGCCAGCAGCCCGTCCGGGACAGCCAACAATGAGCAGTTCTTC. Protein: CASSPSGTANNEQFF.

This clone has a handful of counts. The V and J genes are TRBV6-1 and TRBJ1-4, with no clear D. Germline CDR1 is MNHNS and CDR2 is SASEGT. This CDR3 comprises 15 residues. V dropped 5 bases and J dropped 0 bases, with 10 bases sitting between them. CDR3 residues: CASSLTDATNEKLFF. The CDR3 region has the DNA TGTGCCAGCAGTCTGACTGACGCAACTAATGAAAAACTGTTTTTT.

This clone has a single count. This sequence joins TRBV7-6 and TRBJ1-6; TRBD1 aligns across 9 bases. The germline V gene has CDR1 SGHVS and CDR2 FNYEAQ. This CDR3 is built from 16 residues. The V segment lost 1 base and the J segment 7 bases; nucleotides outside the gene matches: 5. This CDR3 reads CASSLEGTGSNSPLHF. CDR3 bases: TGTGCCAGCAGCTTAGAAGGGACAGGGAGCAATTCACCCCTCCACTTT.

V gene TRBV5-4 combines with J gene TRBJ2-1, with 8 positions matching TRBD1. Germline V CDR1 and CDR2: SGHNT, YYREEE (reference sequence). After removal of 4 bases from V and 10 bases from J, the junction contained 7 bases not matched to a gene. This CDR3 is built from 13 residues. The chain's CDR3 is CASSPGQAKEQFF. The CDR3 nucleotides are TGTGCCAGCAGCCCGGGACAGGCTAAAGAGCAGTTCTTC.

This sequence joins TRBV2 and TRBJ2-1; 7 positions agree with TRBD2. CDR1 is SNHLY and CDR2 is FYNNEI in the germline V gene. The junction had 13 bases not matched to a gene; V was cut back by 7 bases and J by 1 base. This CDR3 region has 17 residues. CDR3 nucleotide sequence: TGTGCCAGCAACGGGGAGGGGCCAACTTTTTCCTACAATGAGCAGTTCTTC. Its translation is CASNGEGPTFSYNEQFF.

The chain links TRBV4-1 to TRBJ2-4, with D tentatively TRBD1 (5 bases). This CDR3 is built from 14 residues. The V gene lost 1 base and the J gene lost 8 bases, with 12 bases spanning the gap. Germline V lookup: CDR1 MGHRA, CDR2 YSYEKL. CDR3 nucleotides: TGCGCCAGCAGCCAAGGATGGGGCCAGGACATTCAGTACTTC. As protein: CASSQGWGQDIQYF.

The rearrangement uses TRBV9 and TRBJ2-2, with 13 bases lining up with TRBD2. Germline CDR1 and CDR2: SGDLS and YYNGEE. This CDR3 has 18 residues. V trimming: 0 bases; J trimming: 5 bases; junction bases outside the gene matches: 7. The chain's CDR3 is CASSVVGTSGKRTGELFF. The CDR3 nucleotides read TGTGCCAGCAGCGTAGTCGGGACTAGCGGGAAGAGAACCGGGGAGCTGTTTTTT. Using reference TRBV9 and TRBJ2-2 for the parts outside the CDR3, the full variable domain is DSGVTQTPKHLITATGQRVTLRCSPRSGDLSVYWYQQSLDQGLQFLIQYYNGEERAKGNILERFSAQQFPDLHSELNLSSLELGDSALYFCASSVVGTSGKRTGELFFGEGSRLTVL.

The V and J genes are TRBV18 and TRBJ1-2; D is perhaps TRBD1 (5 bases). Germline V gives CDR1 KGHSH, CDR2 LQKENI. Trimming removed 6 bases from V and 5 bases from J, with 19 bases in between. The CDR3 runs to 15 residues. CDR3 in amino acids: CASSRGAQEPYGYTF. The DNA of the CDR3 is TGTGCCAGCTCTCGCGGGGCACAGGAACCTTATGGCTACACCTTC.

The CDR3, as DNA: TGTGCCAGCAGCTTAAGACAATACAATGAGCAGTTCTTC. This codes for CASSLRQYNEQFF. V and J are TRBV5-4 and TRBJ2-1, with D hard to call. CDR1 SGHNT and CDR2 YYREEE come from the germline V gene (reference sequence). V lost 2 bases and J lost 4, with 7 bases in between. CDR3 length equals 13 residues.

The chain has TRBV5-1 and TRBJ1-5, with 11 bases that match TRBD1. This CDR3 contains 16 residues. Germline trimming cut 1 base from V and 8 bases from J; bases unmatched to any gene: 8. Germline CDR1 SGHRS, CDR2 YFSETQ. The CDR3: CASSLFGTGGREPQHF. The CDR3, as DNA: TGCGCCAGCAGCTTGTTTGGGACAGGGGGTAGGGAGCCCCAGCATTTT. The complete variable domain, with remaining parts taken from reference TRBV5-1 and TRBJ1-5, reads KAGVTQTPRYLIKTRGQQVTLSCSPISGHRSVSWYQQTPGQGLQFLFEYFSETQRNKGNFPGRFSGRQFSNSRSEMNVSTLELGDSALYLCASSLFGTGGREPQHFGDGTRLSIL.

Here the CDR3 DNA reads TGCGCCAGCAGCGCTCGGACAGGGGAGAGGGCTGAAGCTTTCTTT. It codes for CASSARTGERAEAFF. This rearrangement joins TRBV5-1 to TRBJ1-1; 9 bases fit TRBD1. V trimming: 4 bases; J trimming: 6 bases; junction bases outside the gene matches: 10. This CDR3 is built from 15 residues. CDR1 SGHRS and CDR2 YFSETQ come from the germline V gene.